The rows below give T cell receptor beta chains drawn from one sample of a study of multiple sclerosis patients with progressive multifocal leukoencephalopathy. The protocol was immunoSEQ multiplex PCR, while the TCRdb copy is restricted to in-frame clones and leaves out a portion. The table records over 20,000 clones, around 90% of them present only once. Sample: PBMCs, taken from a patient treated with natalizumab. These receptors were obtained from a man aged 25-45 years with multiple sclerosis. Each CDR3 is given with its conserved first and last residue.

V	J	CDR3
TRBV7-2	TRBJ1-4	CASSLAGWSEKLFF
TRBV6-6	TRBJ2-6	CATGEASGANVLTF
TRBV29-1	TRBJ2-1	CSVEGRSPYNEQFF
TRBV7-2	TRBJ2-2	CASSLGTSRAGELFF
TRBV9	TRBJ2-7	CASSVEAGGYEQYF
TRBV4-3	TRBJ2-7	CASSQAVTSGSYEQYF
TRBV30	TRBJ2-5	CAWDRHQETQYF
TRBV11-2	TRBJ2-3	CASSRYRTSGTTDTQYF
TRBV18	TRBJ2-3	CASSPVRDTQYF
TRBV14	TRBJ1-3	CASSQDSLSGNTIYF
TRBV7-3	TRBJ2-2	CASSLSAPSGRAGELFF
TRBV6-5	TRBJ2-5	CASSQGGYEETQYF
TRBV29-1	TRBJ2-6	CSVDTGLYTSGANVLTF
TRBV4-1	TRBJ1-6	CASSQEMVQGWSLHF
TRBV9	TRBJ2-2	CASSVDGGTFTGELFF
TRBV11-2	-	CASSLVRTSGLYEQYF
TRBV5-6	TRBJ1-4	CASSLRNNEKLFF
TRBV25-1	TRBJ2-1	CASSPSPNEQFF
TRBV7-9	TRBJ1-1	CASSSRDSQRKAFF
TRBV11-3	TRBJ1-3	CASSPFSGNTIYF